This T cell receptor (beta chain) was identified in a study of shared clonotypes between healthy human individuals. Study summary: Three plates were used per donor for CD4 naive, three for CD4 memory, two for CD8 naive and one for CD8 memory. Study-wide points: When naive CD4 clonotypes were compared across a handful of donors, approximately 5% were shared. Generation probabilities of non-shared clonotypes were lower (relative to those shared by all four donors).

CD45RA-negative memory and CD45RA+ naive subsets were split from the CD4+ cells. The repertoire was sequenced with immunoSEQ multiplex PCR; TCRdb's copy has only in-frame clones and lacks some. The sample holds over a million clones; roughly 96% are singletons and the top ten take more than 0.9%. The CDR3 has 12 amino acids. Germline V gene data show CDR1 as SGHTS and CDR2 as YDEGEE. V shed 0 bases and J shed 4 bases, with 4 bases lying between them. This clone was observed a single time. Its antigen is not known. Sequenced material: naive CD4+ T cells sorted from blood. Subset: CD45RA+ positively selected. The clonotype was recovered from a young man in good health. This chain uses TRBV5-8 with TRBJ2-5; D is unclear. CDR3 region: CASSLARETQYF. The CDR3 DNA reads TGTGCCAGCAGCTTGGCCCGAGAGACCCAGTACTTC.